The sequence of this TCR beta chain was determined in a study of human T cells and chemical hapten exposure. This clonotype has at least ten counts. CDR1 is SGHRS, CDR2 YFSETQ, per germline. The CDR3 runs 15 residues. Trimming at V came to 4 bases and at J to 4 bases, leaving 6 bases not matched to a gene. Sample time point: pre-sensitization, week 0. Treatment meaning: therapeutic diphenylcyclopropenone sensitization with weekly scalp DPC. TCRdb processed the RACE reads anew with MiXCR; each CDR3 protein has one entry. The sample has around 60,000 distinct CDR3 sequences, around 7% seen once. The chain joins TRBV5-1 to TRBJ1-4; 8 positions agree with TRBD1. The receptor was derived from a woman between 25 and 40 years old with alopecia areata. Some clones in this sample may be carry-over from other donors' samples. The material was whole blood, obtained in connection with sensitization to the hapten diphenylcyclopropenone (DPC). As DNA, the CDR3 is TGCGCCAGCAGCACCGGACAGGGCCTTAATGAAAAACTGTTTTTT. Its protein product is CASSTGQGLNEKLFF.